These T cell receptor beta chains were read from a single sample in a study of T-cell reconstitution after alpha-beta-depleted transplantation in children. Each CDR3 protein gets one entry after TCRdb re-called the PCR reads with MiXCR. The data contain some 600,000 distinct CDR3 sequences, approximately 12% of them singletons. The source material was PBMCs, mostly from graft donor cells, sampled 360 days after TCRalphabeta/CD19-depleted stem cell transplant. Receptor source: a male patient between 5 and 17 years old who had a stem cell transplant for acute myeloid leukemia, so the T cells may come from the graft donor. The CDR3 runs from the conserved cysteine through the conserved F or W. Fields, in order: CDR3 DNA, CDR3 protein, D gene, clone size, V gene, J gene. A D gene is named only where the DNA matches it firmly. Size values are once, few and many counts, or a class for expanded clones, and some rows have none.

TGTGCCAGCAGACCCGGGCGGGAGCGGACCTACGAGCAGTACTTC	CASRPGRERTYEQYF	TRBD2	few	TRBV12-3/TRBV12-4	TRBJ2-7
TGTGCCAGCAGCTATTGGGGTGACAGTGCAGAGACCCAGTACTTC	CASSYWGDSAETQYF	-	few	TRBV7-9	TRBJ2-5
TGTGCCAGCTCACCACCCGGACTAGCGGGACGATTC	CASSPPGLAGRF	TRBD2	few	TRBV18	TRBJ2-7
TGTGCCTGGAGTGTAGTATCCAGGGGTGAGACCCAGTACTTC	CAWSVVSRGETQYF	-	many	TRBV30	TRBJ2-5
TGTGCCAGCTCACCACCGGGGGTTCAGCCCCAGCATTTT	CASSPPGVQPQHF	-	few	TRBV18	TRBJ1-5
TGCGCCAGCAGCTTGGCCTTGGGGACGCTCCAAGAGACCCAGTACTTC	CASSLALGTLQETQYF	-	-	TRBV5-1	TRBJ2-5
TGTGCCAGCTCACCACCTGGGACTAGCAAGTCCCACGAGCAGTACTTC	CASSPPGTSKSHEQYF	TRBD2	few	TRBV18	TRBJ2-7
TGTGCCAGCAGTCTCCGGACGGTAGCCAAAAACATTCAGTACTTC	CASSLRTVAKNIQYF	-	few	TRBV28	TRBJ2-4
TGTGCCAGCAGTCTTCGGGGGGCGACGACACCCCTCCACTTT	CASSLRGATTPLHF	-	-	TRBV28	TRBJ1-6
TGTGCCAGCAGCCAAGATCTGGCTTCATACGAGCAGTACTTC	CASSQDLASYEQYF	-	-	TRBV4-2	TRBJ2-7
TGTGCCAGCAGCCCCCGGACAGGGGGGGAAGAGACCCAGTACTTC	CASSPRTGGEETQYF	TRBD1	-	TRBV7-3	TRBJ2-5
TGTGCCAGCAGTTTGGGTAAGAAAAGCAATCAGCCCCAGCATTTT	CASSLGKKSNQPQHF	-	few	TRBV28	TRBJ1-5
TGTGCCAGCAGTCTAGCGGGAGGGCCTGGAATAAATGAGCAGTTCTTC	CASSLAGGPGINEQFF	TRBD2	-	TRBV28	TRBJ2-1
TGCAGTGCTCCAGACCCCGGGACAGGGGGGAATCAGCCCCAGCATTTT	CSAPDPGTGGNQPQHF	TRBD1	once	TRBV20-1	TRBJ1-5
TGTGCCAGCTACAGGGAAGCAGACACTGAAGCTTTCTTT	CASYREADTEAFF	-	many	TRBV2	TRBJ1-1
TGTGCCAGCAGCGCCACTAGAGCCTACGAGCAGTACTTC	CASSATRAYEQYF	-	-	TRBV7-9	TRBJ2-7
TGTGCCAGCAGCCATGGACAGGGCACAGATACGCAGTATTTT	CASSHGQGTDTQYF	TRBD1	-	TRBV11-3	TRBJ2-3
TGTGCCAGCAGCTTAGTGTTAAGGGAGACCCAGTACTTC	CASSLVLRETQYF	-	-	TRBV11-2	TRBJ2-5
TGTGCCAGCAGCTTCGGCGGGGGCGACACAGATACGCAGTATTTT	CASSFGGGDTDTQYF	-	few	TRBV7-2	TRBJ2-3
TGTGCCATCAGTGAGTCGAGACTAGCGGTCACCTCCTACAATGAGCAGTTCTTC	CAISESRLAVTSYNEQFF	TRBD2	many	TRBV10-3	TRBJ2-1
TGCAGTGCTAGACCCCCGGGGGGGAGCTCCTATAATTCACCCCTCCACTTT	CSARPPGGSSYNSPLHF	-	few	TRBV20-1	TRBJ1-6
TGCGCCAGCAGCCAAGAGATGGTGCCGACCTACAATGAGCAGTTCTTC	CASSQEMVPTYNEQFF	-	-	TRBV4-3	TRBJ2-1